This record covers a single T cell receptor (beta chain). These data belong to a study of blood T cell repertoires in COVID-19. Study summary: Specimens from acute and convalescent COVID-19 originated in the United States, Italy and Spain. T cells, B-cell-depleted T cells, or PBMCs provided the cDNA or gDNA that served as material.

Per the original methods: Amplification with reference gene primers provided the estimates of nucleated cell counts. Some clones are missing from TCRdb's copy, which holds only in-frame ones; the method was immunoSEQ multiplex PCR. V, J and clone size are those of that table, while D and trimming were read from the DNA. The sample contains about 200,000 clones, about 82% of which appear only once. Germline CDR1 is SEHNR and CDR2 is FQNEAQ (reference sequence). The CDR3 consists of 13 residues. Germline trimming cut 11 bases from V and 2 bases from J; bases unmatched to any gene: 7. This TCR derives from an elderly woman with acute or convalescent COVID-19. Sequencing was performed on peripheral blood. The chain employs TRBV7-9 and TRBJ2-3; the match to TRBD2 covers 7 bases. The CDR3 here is CAGASGITDTQYF. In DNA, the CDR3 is TGTGCCGGAGCAAGCGGGATCACAGATACGCAGTATTTT.